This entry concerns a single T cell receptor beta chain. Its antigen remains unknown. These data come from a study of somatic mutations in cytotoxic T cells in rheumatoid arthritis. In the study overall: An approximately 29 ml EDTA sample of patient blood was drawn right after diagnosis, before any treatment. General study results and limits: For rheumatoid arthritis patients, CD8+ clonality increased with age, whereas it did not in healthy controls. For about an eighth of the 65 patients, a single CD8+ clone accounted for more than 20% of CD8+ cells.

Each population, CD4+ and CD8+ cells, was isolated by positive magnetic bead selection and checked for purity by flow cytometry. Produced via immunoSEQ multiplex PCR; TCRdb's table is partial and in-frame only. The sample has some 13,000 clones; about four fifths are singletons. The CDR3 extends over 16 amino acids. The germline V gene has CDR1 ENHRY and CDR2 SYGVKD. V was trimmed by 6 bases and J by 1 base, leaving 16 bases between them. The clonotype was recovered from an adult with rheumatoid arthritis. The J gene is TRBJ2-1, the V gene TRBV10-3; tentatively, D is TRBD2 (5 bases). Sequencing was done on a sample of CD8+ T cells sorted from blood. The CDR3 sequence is CAISEKGADSYNEQFF. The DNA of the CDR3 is TGTGCCATCAGCGAAAAAGGAGCGGATTCCTACAATGAGCAGTTCTTC.